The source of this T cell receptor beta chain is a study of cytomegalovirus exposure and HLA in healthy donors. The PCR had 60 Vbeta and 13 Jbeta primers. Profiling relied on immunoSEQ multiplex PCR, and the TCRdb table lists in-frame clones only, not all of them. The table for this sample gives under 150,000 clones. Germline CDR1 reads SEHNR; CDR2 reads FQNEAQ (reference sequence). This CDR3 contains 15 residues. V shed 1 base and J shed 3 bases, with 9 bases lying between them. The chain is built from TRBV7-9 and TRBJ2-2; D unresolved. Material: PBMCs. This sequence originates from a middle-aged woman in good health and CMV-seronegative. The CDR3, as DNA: TGTGCCAGCAGCTTAGAAATCCTCGACACCGGGGAGCTGTTTTTT. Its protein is CASSLEILDTGELFF.